This T cell receptor beta chain was identified in a study of shared clonotypes between healthy human individuals. Clones were sequenced by immunoSEQ multiplex PCR, and TCRdb holds only the in-frame ones, with some missing. This sample has about 1.4 million clones, with 95% to 97% found just once. Study-level points and caveats: The donor pool, a small one, limited the genetic and exposure-history diversity represented.

Trimming pared 4 bases from V and 12 bases from J, leaving 25 bases between. CDR1 KGHSH and CDR2 LQKENI come from the germline V gene. CDR3 length: 16 residues. With regard to this clone: What it binds is not known.

Sequencing was carried out using naive CD4+ T cells sorted from blood. Documented subset: CD45RA+ positively selected. This sequence was found in a man between 25 and 39 years old in good health. V usage is TRBV18 and J usage is TRBJ2-1; possibly TRBD1 for D (6 bases). CDR3 loop: CASSLQGRAGDYVQFF. CDR3 DNA: TGTGCCAGCTCACTACAGGGCCGGGCCGGGGATTATGTGCAGTTCTTC.